This T cell receptor (beta chain) was recorded in a study of CXCR3-negative and CXCR3-positive naive CD8 T cells. As regards this clonotype: Its antigen is unidentified.

From germline, CDR1 is MDHEN and CDR2 SYDVKM. CDR3 size: 14 residues. Researchers prepared the TRB cDNA libraries using 5' RACE with UMI labels. Reprocessing the 5' RACE reads, TCRdb reports a single entry for every CDR3 protein and omits DNA. The sample data list some 120,000 distinct CDR3 sequences. Overall study findings and caveats: The study found more hydrophobic TRB CDR3s in CXCR3-positive naive cells than in CXCR3-negative naive cells. Both naive subsets carried similar amounts of surface CD5, so TCR strength was inferred from TRB CDR3 properties.

This sequence was found in a human donor in good health. Some clones in this sample may be carry-over from other donors' samples. The specimen was naive CXCR3+ CD8+ T cells from blood. Described subset: CD45RO-CCR7+CD27+CD95- naive CD8+ T cells expressing CXCR3 (TNR3+). The V call is TRBV28, the J call TRBJ2-7; absent DNA, TCRdb's TRBD2 call cannot be checked. Here the CDR3 reads CASSSGLEIYEQYF.